The sequence of this T cell receptor (beta chain) was determined in a study of blood T cell repertoires in COVID-19. For the study at large: COVID-19 samples from acute and convalescent phases originated in the United States, Italy and Spain.

CDR3 length equals 14 residues. Looked up from germline, CDR1 is LGHDT and CDR2 is YNNKEL (reference sequence). V shed 2 bases, J shed 5 bases, and the junction held 4 bases outside the gene matches. The protocol was immunoSEQ multiplex PCR, while the TCRdb copy is restricted to in-frame clones and leaves out a portion. Of about 120,000 clones in the sample, about 87% were seen once. The TCR sequence derives from a woman in her fifties or sixties with acute or convalescent COVID-19. This chain links TRBV3-1 (or the pseudogene TRBV3-2) with TRBJ1-1, with TRBD1 matching 8 bases. Sequenced input: peripheral blood. The CDR3 bases are TGTGCCAGCAGCCAATCAGGGACAGGAACTGAAGCTTTCTTT. Translation gives CASSQSGTGTEAFF.